Included here is one T cell receptor beta chain sequence, with context. What it binds is unknown. From the germline J gene comes the end of the CDR3, since the read stops 3 residues before it. The data were obtained in a study of T cells in women clearing cervical HPV infection. Study-level information: Controls gave blood once infection was undetectable; cases at lesion identification.

Whole-study results and caveats: It is unknown whether associations predate infection; no effector/memory or HPV-specific sorting. Richness differences could reflect unmeasured T-cell content per sample. Combining TCR richness with V gene abundances gave roughly 0.8 AUC.

V was clipped by 3 bases and J by 5 bases, with 13 bases between them. The CDR3 has 14 residues. CDR1 is SNHLY and CDR2 is FYNNEI in the germline V gene. The table came from immunoSEQ multiplex PCR; TCRdb's copy has only in-frame clones and leaves some out. The repertoire table contains about 36,000 clones. The chain recombines TRBV2 with TRBJ2-5; D uncertain. The receptor was isolated from a woman between 18 and 69 years old with a cervical HPV16 infection that either progressed to CIN3+ or cleared (not recorded which). The source material was blood buffy coat. The sequenced part of the CDR3 DNA is TGTGCCAGCAGTGATAACCGAGCGATGGAGACC. It translates to CASSDNRAMET. The whole CDR3 protein is CASSDNRAMETQYF.